Sequencing of this T cell receptor beta chain was carried out in a study of beta chain features in type 1 diabetes. Study background: The patient and healthy donor groups were comparable for age, gender and cell yields. Points from the study as a whole: A greater similarity of naive, central memory and Treg TCRB repertoires was seen among patients than among healthy donors.

The authors reverse transcribed all of the isolated RNA, so sequencing captured expressed TCRB transcripts. Generated by immunoSEQ multiplex PCR, the TCRdb table keeps only in-frame clones and is missing some. The data show under 350,000 clones, around 7.3% seen once. Regarding this clone: Its antigen remains unknown.

One heparinised draw, averaging approximately 120 mL, was taken per donor. The length of the CDR3 is 15 residues. Between the trimmed V and J ends, which lost 5 bases and 0 bases, there was a span of 13 bases. CDR1 is SGHTA, CDR2 FQGNSA, per germline. The receptor was derived from a woman aged 18-29 years in good health. V and J are TRBV7-2 and TRBJ2-5; TRBD1 or TRBD2 may be the D gene (5 bases each). Sequenced input: central memory CD4+ T cells from blood. CDR3 loop: CASSLLGTHQETQYF. The DNA for the CDR3 is TGTGCCAGCAGCCTCCTCGGGACCCACCAAGAGACCCAGTACTTC.